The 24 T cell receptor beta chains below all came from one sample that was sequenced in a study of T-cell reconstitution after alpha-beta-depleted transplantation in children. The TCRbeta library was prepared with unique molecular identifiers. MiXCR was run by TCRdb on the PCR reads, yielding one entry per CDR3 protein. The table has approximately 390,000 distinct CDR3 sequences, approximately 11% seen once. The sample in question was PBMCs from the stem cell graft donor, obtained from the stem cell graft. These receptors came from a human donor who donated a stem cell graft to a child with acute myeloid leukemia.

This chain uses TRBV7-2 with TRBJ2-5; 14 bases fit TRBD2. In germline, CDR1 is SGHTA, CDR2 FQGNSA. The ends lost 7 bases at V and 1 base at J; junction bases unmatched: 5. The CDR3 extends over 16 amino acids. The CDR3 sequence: CASTLTSGRAQETQYF. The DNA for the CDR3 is TGTGCCAGCACCCTGACTAGCGGGAGGGCCCAAGAGACCCAGTACTTC.

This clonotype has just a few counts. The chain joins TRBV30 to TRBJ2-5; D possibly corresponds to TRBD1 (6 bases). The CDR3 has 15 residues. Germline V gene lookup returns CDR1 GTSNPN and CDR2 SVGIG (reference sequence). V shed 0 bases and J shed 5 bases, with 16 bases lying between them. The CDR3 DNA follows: TGTGCCTGGAGTGTATGGGTACAGGGAACCGAGACCCAGTACTTC. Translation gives CAWSVWVQGTETQYF. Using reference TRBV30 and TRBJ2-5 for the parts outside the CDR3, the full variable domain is SQTIHQWPATLVQPVGSPLSLECTVEGTSNPNLYWYRQAAGRGLQLLFYSVGIGQISSEVPQNLSASRPQDRQFILSSKKLLLSDSGFYLCAWSVWVQGTETQYFGPGTRLLVL.

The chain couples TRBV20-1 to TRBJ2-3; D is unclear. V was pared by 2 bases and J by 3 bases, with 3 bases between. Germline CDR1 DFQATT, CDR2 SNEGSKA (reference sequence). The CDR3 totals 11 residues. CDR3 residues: CSARRTDTQYF. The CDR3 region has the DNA TGCAGTGCTAGACGGACAGATACGCAGTATTTT.

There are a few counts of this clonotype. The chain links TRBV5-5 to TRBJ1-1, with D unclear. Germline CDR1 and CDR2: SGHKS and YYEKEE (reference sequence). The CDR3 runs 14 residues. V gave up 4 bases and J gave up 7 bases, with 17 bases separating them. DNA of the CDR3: TGTGCCAGCAGCGAGAAACAGAGGCTAAGTGAAGCTTTCTTT. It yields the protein CASSEKQRLSEAFF. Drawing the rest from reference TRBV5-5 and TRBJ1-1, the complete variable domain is DAGVTQSPTHLIKTRGQQVTLRCSPISGHKSVSWYQQVLGQGPQFIFQYYEKEERGRGNFPDRFSARQFPNYSSELNVNALLLGDSALYLCASSEKQRLSEAFFGQGTRLTVV.

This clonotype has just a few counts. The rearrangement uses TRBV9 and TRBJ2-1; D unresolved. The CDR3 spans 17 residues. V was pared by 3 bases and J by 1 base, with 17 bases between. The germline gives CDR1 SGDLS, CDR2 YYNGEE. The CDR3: CASSGRGELSSYNEQFF. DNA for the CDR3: TGTGCCAGCAGCGGCCGCGGAGAGCTCTCGTCCTACAATGAGCAGTTCTTC.

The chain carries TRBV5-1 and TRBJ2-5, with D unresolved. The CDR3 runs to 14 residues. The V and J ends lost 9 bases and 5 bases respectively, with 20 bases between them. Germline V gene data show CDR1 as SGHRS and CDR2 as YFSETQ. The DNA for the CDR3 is TGCGCCACCCGGCTCGACGACCTCCGGGAGACCCAGTACTTC. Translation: CATRLDDLRETQYF.

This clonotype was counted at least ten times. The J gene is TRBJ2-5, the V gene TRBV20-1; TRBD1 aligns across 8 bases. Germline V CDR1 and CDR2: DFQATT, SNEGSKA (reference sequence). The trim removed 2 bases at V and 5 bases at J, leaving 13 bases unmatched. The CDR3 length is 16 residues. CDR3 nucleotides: TGCAGTGCTAGAACAATAGACAGGGGAGAAGCGGAGACCCAGTACTTC. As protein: CSARTIDRGEAETQYF.

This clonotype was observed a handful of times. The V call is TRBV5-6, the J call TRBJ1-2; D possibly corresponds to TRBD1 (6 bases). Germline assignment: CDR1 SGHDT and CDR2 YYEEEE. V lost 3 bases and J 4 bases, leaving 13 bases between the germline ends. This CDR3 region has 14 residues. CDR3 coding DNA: TGTGCCAGCAGCTCCCTGGGGGCTACCTATGGCTACACCTTC. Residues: CASSSLGATYGYTF.

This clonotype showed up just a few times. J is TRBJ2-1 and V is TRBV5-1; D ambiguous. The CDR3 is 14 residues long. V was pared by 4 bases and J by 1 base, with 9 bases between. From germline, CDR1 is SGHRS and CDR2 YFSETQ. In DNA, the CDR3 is TGCGCCAGCAGCGGATTAGGGTCCTACAATGAGCAGTTCTTC. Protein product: CASSGLGSYNEQFF.

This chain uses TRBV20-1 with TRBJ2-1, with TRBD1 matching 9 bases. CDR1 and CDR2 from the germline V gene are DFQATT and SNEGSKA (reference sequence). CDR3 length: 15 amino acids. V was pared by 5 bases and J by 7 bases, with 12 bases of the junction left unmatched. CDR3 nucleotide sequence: TGCAGTGCTGGGAAACCTGACAGGGGGTGGAATGAGCAGTTCTTC. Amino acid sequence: CSAGKPDRGWNEQFF.

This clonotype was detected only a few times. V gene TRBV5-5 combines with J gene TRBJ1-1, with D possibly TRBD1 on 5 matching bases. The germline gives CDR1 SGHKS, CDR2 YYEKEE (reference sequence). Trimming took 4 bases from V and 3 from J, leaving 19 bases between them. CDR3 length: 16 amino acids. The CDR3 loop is CASSPPGAGRDTEAFF. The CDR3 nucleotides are TGTGCCAGCAGCCCGCCTGGGGCAGGACGTGACACTGAAGCTTTCTTT.

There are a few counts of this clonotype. The CDR3 region is CASRPGAVSYNSPLHF. Here the CDR3 DNA reads TGTGCCAGCAGGCCGGGGGCCGTCTCCTATAATTCACCCCTCCACTTT. The V gene is TRBV27, the J gene TRBJ1-6, with D maybe TRBD1 (6 bases). Germline CDR1 reads MNHEY; CDR2 reads SMNVEV (reference sequence). The CDR3 is 16 amino acids. V was pared by 6 bases and J by 0 bases, with 12 bases between.

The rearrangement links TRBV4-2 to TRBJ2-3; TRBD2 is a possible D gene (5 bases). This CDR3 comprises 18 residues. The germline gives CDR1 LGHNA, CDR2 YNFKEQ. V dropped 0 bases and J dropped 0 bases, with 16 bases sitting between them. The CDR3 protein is CASSQDGEWAGSTDTQYF. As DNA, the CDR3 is TGTGCCAGCAGCCAAGATGGGGAGTGGGCCGGAAGCACAGATACGCAGTATTTT.

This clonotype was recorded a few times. The CDR3 protein is CASSVGTAPYEQYF. CDR3 nucleotides: TGTGCCAGCAGCGTAGGGACGGCGCCCTACGAGCAGTACTTC. The rearrangement links TRBV7-2 to TRBJ2-7; D possibly uses TRBD1 or TRBD2 (5 bases each). This CDR3 spans 14 amino acids. CDR1 SGHTA and CDR2 FQGNSA come from the germline V gene. The V end lost 5 bases, the J end lost 2 bases, and 13 bases lay between the germline ends.

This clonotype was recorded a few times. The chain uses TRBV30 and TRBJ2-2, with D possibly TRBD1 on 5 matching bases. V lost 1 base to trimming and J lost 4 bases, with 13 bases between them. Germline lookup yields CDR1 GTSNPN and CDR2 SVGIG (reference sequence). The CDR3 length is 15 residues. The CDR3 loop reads CAWSGQSAATGELFF. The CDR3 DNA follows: TGTGCCTGGAGTGGACAGAGTGCGGCCACCGGGGAGCTGTTTTTT.

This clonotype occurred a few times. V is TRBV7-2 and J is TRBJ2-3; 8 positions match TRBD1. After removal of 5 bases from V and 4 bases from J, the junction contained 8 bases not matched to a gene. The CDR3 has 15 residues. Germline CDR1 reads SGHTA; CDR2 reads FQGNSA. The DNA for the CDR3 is TGTGCCAGCAGCGCACAGGGGGTTGGTTCAGATACGCAGTATTTT. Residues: CASSAQGVGSDTQYF.

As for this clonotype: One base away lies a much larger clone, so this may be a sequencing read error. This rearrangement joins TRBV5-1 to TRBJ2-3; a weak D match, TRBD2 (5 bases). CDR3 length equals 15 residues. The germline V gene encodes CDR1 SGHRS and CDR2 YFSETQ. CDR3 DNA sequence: TGCGCCAGCAGCTTGGCCGGGGTAGTCCCAGATATGCAGTATTTT. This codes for CASSLAGVVPDMQYF.

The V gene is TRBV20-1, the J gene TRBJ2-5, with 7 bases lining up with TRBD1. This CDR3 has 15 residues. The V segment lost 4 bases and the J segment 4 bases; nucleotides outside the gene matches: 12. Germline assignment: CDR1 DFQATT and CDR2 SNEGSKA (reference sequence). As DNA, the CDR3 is TGCAGTGCTAACGACCCGACAGGGCCCCGAGAGACCCAGTACTTC. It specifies CSANDPTGPRETQYF.

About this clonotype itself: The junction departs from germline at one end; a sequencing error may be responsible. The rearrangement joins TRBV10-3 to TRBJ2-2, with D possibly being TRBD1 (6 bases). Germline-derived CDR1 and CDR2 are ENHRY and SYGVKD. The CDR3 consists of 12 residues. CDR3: CAIRTGTGERFF. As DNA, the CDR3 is TGTGCCATCAGGACAGGAACCGGGGAGCGGTTTTTT.

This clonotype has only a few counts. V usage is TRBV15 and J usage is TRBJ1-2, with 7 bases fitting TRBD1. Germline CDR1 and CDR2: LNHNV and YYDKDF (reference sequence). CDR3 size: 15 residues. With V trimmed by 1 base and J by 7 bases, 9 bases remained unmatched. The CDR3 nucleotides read TGTGCCACCAGCAGAGCAGGAGCAGGGGGATTTGGCTACACCTTC. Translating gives CATSRAGAGGFGYTF.

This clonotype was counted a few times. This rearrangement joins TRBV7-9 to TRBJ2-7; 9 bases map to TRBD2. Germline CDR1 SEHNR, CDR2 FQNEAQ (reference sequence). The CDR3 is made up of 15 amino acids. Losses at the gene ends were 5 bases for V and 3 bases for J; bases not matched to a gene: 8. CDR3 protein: CASSGGTSIYYEQYF. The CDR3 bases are TGTGCCAGCAGCGGGGGGACTAGCATATACTACGAGCAGTACTTC.

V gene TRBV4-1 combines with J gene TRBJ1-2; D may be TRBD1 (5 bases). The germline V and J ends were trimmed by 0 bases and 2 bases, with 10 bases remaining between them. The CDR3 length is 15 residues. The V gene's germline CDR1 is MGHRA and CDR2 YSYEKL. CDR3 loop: CASSQESGANYGYTF. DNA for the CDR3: TGCGCCAGCAGCCAAGAATCCGGGGCCAACTATGGCTACACCTTC.

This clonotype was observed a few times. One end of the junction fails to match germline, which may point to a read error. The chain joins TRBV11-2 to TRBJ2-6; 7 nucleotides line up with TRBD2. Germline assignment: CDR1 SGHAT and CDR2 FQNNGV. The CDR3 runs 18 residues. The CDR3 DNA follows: TGTGCCAGCAGAAAAATAGGCGGGGGACGCTCTGGGGCCAACGGCCTGACTTTC. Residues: CASRKIGGGRSGANGLTF.

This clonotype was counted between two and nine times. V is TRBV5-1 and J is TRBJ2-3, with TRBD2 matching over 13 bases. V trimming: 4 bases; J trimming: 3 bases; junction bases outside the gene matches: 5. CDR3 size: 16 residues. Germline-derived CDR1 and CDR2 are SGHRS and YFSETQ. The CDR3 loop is CASSTGLAGDTDTQYF. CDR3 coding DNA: TGCGCCAGCAGCACCGGACTAGCGGGGGATACAGATACGCAGTATTTT.